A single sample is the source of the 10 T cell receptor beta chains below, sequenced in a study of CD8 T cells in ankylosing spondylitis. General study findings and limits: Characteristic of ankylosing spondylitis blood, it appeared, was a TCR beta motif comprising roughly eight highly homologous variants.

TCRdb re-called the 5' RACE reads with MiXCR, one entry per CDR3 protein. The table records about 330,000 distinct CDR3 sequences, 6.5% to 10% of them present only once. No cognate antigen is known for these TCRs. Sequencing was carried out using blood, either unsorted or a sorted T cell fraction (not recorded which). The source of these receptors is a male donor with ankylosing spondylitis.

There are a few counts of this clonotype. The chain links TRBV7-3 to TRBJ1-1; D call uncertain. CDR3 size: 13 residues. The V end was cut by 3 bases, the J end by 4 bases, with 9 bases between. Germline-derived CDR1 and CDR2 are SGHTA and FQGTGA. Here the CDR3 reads CASSFSGSTEAFF. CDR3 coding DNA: TGTGCCAGCAGCTTTTCGGGGAGCACTGAAGCTTTCTTT. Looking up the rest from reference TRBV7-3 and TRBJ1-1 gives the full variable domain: GAGVSQTPSNKVTEKGKYVELRCDPISGHTALYWYRQSLGQGPEFLIYFQGTGAADDSGLPNDRFFAVRPEGSVSTLKIQRTERGDSAVYLCASSFSGSTEAFFGQGTRLTVV.

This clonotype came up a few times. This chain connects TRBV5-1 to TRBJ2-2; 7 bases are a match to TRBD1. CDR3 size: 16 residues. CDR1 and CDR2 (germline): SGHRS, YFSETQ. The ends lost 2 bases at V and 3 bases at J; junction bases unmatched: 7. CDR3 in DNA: TGCGCCAGCAGCTTAACAGGGGATGTGGACACCGGGGAGCTGTTTTTT. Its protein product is CASSLTGDVDTGELFF.

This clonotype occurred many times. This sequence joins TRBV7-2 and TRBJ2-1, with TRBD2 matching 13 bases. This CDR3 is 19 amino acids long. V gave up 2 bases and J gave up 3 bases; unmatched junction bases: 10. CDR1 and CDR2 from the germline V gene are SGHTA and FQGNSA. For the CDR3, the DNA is TGTGCCAGCAGCTTATCGGGACTAGCGGGAAGTTGGGGCTACAATGAGCAGTTCTTC. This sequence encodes CASSLSGLAGSWGYNEQFF.

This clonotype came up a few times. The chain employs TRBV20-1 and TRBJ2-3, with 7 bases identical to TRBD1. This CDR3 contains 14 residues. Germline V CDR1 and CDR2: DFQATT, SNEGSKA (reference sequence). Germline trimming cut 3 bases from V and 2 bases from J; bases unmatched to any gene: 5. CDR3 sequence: CSARRGLATDTQYF. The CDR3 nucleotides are TGCAGTGCTAGGAGGGGGCTAGCCACAGATACGCAGTATTTT.

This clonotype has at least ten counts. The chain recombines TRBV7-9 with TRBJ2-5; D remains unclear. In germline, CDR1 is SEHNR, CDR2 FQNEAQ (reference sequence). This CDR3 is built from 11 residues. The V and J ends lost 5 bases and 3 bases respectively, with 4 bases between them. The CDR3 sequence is CASSVKETQYF. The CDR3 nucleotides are TGTGCCAGCAGCGTTAAAGAGACCCAGTACTTC.

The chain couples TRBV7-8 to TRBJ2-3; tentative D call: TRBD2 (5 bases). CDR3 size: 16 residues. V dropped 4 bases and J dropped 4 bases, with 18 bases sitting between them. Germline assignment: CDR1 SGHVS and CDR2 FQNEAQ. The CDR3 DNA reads TGTGCCAGCAGCTCACTAGTGGAGAAGGGTGCAGATACGCAGTATTTT. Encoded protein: CASSSLVEKGADTQYF.

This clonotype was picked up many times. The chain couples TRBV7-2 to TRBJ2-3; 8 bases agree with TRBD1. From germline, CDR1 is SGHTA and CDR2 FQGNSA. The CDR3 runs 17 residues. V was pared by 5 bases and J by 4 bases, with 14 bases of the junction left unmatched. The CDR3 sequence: CASSPPPGQGKPDTQYF. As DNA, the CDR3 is TGTGCCAGCAGCCCCCCCCCAGGACAGGGCAAGCCAGATACGCAGTATTTT.

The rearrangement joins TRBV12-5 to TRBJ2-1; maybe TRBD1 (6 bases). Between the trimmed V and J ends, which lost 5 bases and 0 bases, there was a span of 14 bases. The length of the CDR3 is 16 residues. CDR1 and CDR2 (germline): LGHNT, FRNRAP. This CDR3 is CASGTRDTGSYNEQFF. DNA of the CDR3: TGTGCTAGTGGTACCAGGGACACGGGCTCCTACAATGAGCAGTTCTTC.

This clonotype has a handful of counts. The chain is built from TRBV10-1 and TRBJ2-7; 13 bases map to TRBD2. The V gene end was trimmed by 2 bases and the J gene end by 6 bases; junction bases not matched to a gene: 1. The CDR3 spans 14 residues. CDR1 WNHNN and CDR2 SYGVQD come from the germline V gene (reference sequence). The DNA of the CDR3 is TGCGCCAGCAGTGAGCGACTAGCGGGAGGCGAGCAGTACTTC. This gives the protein CASSERLAGGEQYF.

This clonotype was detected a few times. CDR3 nucleotide sequence: TGCAGCGTGGCCAGGGGGGGCAATCAGCCCCAGCATTTT. Amino acid sequence: CSVARGGNQPQHF. This rearrangement joins TRBV29-1 to TRBJ1-5; 7 bases align to TRBD1. CDR1 SQVTM and CDR2 ANQGSEA come from the germline V gene. The CDR3 extends over 13 amino acids. V shed 6 bases, J shed 2 bases, and the junction held 4 bases outside the gene matches. Full variable domain (missing parts from reference TRBV29-1 and TRBJ1-5): SAVISQKPSRDICQRGTSLTIQCQVDSQVTMMFWYRQQPGQSLTLIATANQGSEATYESGFVIDKFPISRPNLTFSTLTVSNMSPEDSSIYLCSVARGGNQPQHFGDGTRLSIL.